This TCR beta chain was recovered during a study of blood T cell repertoires in COVID-19. Study-level background: Both acute and convalescent COVID-19 samples were obtained from the United States, Italy and Spain. PBMCs, B-cell-depleted T cells, or T cells provided the cDNA or gDNA that made up the material.

Per the original methods: Amplifying reference gene primers gave estimates of nucleated cell counts. TCRdb's table, derived via immunoSEQ multiplex PCR, lists solely in-frame clones and lacks some. The V and J calls and the clone size are those of that table, but D and trimming were determined from the DNA. The sample contains fewer than 400,000 clones, roughly 85% of which appear only once. The CDR3 contains 19 residues. The ends lost 3 bases at V and 0 bases at J; junction bases unmatched: 6. Germline V lookup: CDR1 LGHNT, CDR2 FRNRAP. This receptor was obtained from a woman aged 18-30 years with acute or convalescent COVID-19. What was sequenced was peripheral blood. The chain has TRBV12-5 and TRBJ2-3, with TRBD2 matching over 16 bases. CDR3: CASGFTGTSGGASTDTQYF. The CDR3 DNA reads TGTGCTAGTGGTTTTACCGGGACTAGCGGGGGGGCTAGCACAGATACGCAGTATTTT.